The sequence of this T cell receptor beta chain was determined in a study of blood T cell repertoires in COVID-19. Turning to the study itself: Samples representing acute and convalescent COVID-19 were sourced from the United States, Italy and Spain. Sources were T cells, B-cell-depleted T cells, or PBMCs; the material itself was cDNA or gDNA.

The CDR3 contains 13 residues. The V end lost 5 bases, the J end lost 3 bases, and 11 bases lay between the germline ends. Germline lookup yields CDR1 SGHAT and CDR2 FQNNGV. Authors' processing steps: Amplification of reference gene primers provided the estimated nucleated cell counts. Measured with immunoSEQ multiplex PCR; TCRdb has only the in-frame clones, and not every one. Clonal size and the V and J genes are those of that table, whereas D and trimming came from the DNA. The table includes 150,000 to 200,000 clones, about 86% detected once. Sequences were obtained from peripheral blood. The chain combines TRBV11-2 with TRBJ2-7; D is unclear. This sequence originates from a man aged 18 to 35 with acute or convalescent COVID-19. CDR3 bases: TGTGCCAGCAGCCAAGACACCAGCTACGAGCAGTACTTC. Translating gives CASSQDTSYEQYF.